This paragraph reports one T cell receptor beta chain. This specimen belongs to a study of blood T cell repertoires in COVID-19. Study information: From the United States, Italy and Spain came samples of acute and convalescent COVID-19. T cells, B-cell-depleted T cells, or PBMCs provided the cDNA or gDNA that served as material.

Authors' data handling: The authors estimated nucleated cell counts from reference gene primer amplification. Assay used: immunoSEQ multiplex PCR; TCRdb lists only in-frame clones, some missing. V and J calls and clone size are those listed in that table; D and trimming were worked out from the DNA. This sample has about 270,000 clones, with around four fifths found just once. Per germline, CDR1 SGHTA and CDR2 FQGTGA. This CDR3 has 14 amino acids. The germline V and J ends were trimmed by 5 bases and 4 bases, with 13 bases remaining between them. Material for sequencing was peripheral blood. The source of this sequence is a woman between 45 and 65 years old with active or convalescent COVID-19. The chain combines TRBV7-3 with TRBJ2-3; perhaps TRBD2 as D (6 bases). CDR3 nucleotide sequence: TGTGCCAGCAGCCCCGGAGGGGCGGCAGATACGCAGTATTTT. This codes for CASSPGGAADTQYF.